Listed here are 21 T cell receptor beta chains from one sample, sequenced in a study of control samples from healthy donors and cancer patients. TCRdb's copy holds only in-frame clones and misses some; the assay was immunoSEQ multiplex PCR. The repertoire consists of around 100,000 clones, with roughly 88% occurring once and the leading ten covering roughly 13%. The sequencing sample was made of blood. Source of these receptors: a man aged 25 to 40 in good health.

This rearrangement joins TRBV19 to TRBJ2-5; D might be TRBD1 (6 bases). Germline V lookup: CDR1 LNHDA, CDR2 SQIVND (reference sequence). Trimming stripped 5 bases from V and 5 bases from J, with 15 bases between. The CDR3 contains 14 residues. The CDR3 DNA sequence: TGTGCCAGTAGTTCTCCACAGGGATCGGAGACCCAGTACTTC. Translated: CASSSPQGSETQYF.

This clone has only one observation. V gene TRBV6-6 combines with J gene TRBJ1-5; no clear D. The V and J ends lost 6 bases and 0 bases respectively, with 12 bases between them. The CDR3 spans 15 residues. Looked up from germline, CDR1 is MNHNY and CDR2 is SVGAGI (reference sequence). This chain's CDR3 is CASSPTEYSNQPQHF. In DNA, the CDR3 is TGTGCCAGCAGCCCAACAGAGTATAGCAATCAGCCCCAGCATTTT.

This clone ranks as medium-sized (0.01 to 0.1%). The chain links TRBV7-9 to TRBJ2-2, with D hard to call. Trimming stripped 2 bases from V and 6 bases from J, with 22 bases between. In germline, CDR1 is SEHNR, CDR2 FQNEAQ (reference sequence). This CDR3 has 18 residues. The CDR3 reads CASSLTRDLGVRAGELFF. The CDR3 nucleotides are TGTGCCAGCAGCTTAACCCGAGATTTGGGCGTCCGGGCCGGGGAGCTGTTTTTT. Combining the CDR3 with reference TRBV7-9 and TRBJ2-2 gives the whole variable domain DTGVSQNPRHKITKRGQNVTFRCDPISEHNRLYWYRQTLGQGPEFLTYFQNEAQLEKSRLLSDRFSAERPKGSFSTLEIQRTEQGDSAMYLCASSLTRDLGVRAGELFFGEGSRLTVL.

This clone was detected once. The rearrangement uses TRBV7-9 and TRBJ2-7; D is possibly TRBD1 or TRBD2 (5 bases each). Germline V gene lookup returns CDR1 SEHNR and CDR2 FQNEAQ (reference sequence). The CDR3 covers 14 residues. V lost 5 bases to trimming and J lost 2 bases, with 13 bases between them. DNA for the CDR3: TGTGCCAGCAGCAGGCCCGGGACGCCCTACGAGCAGTACTTC. Translating gives CASSRPGTPYEQYF.

The chain has TRBV5-1 and TRBJ1-2; D not certain. The CDR3 is 15 residues long. In germline, CDR1 is SGHRS, CDR2 YFSETQ. V dropped 1 base and J dropped 2 bases, with 12 bases sitting between them. The CDR3: CASSLLIPGNYGYTF. As DNA, the CDR3 is TGCGCCAGCAGCTTGCTAATCCCCGGGAACTATGGCTACACCTTC.

The CDR3 DNA follows: TGTGCCAGCAGTTTAAGTGAGGGGGCAGACAATCAGCCCCAGCATTTT. Translated, it gives CASSLSEGADNQPQHF. V usage is TRBV28 and J usage is TRBJ1-5; TRBD1 agrees at 7 bases. The CDR3 loop spans 16 amino acids. The V gene end was trimmed by 2 bases and the J gene end by 3 bases; junction bases not matched to a gene: 7. Per the germline V gene, CDR1 is MDHEN and CDR2 is SYDVKM.

In nucleotides, the CDR3 is TGTGCCAGTAGTAGGGGCAGGGGTGAAGCTTTCTTT. Its protein is CASSRGRGEAFF. V and J are TRBV19 and TRBJ1-1; D may be TRBD1 (6 bases). Germline V lookup: CDR1 LNHDA, CDR2 SQIVND (reference sequence). The CDR3 spans 12 residues. V was trimmed by 4 bases and J by 7 bases, leaving 10 bases between them. Full variable domain (remainder filled in from reference TRBV19 and TRBJ1-1): DGGITQSPKYLFRKEGQNVTLSCEQNLNHDAMYWYRQDPGQGLRLIYYSQIVNDFQKGDIAEGYSVSREKKESFPLTVTSAQKNPTAFYLCASSRGRGEAFFGQGTRLTVV.

This CDR3 is CATRRAEGVGEKLFF. Written as DNA, the CDR3 is TGTGCCACCCGAAGGGCGGAAGGGGTGGGTGAAAAACTGTTTTTT. This sequence joins TRBV28 and TRBJ1-4, with a weak D call TRBD1 (5 bases). V lost 10 bases and J 7 bases, leaving 22 bases between the germline ends. The CDR3 is 15 amino acids. CDR1 and CDR2 from the germline V gene are MDHEN and SYDVKM. Complete variable domain (other parts from reference TRBV28 and TRBJ1-4): DVKVTQSSRYLVKRTGEKVFLECVQDMDHENMFWYRQDPGLGLRLIYFSYDVKMKEKGDIPEGYSVSREKKERFSLILESASTNQTSMYLCATRRAEGVGEKLFFGSGTQLSVL.

About this clone itself: A read error may account for a junction end that differs from germline. J is TRBJ2-3 and V is TRBV11-3; 9 bases are shared with TRBD2. Germline assignment: CDR1 SGHNT and CDR2 YENEEA. CDR3 length equals 16 residues. CDR3 nucleotides: TGTGCCAGCAGCTTAAGACCTAGCGGGAAAGCAGATGCGCAGTATTTT. The encoded protein is CASSLRPSGKADAQYF.

The chain recombines TRBV28 with TRBJ1-6; D gene ambiguous. Trimming stripped 5 bases from V and 9 bases from J, with 8 bases between. The germline V gene encodes CDR1 MDHEN and CDR2 SYDVKM. This CDR3 has 12 residues. CDR3: CASSGEASPLHF. The CDR3 DNA is TGTGCCAGCAGTGGTGAGGCTTCACCCCTCCACTTT.

The rearrangement joins TRBV30 to TRBJ2-7; D gene ambiguous. The germline gives CDR1 GTSNPN, CDR2 SVGIG (reference sequence). CDR3 length equals 14 residues. The V and J ends lost 1 base and 4 bases respectively, with 14 bases between them. CDR3 bases: TGTGCCTGGAGTGGGCCAGTGTCCGTATACGAGCAGTACTTC. Protein product: CAWSGPVSVYEQYF. Full variable domain (remainder filled in from reference TRBV30 and TRBJ2-7): SQTIHQWPATLVQPVGSPLSLECTVEGTSNPNLYWYRQAAGRGLQLLFYSVGIGQISSEVPQNLSASRPQDRQFILSSKKLLLSDSGFYLCAWSGPVSVYEQYFGPGTRLTVT.

This rearrangement joins TRBV19 to TRBJ1-1; D is uncertain. Germline V gives CDR1 LNHDA, CDR2 SQIVND (reference sequence). There are 16 residues in the CDR3. V was pared by 1 base and J by 2 bases, with 14 bases between. The CDR3 region is CASSIGWGTENTEAFF. Here the CDR3 DNA reads TGTGCCAGTAGTATAGGGTGGGGAACGGAAAACACTGAAGCTTTCTTT.

This CDR3 is CASTPSEGYNEQFF. CDR3 DNA sequence: TGTGCCAGCACCCCCTCGGAGGGGTACAATGAGCAGTTCTTC. The V and J genes are TRBV28 and TRBJ2-1; tentative D call: TRBD2 (6 bases). V was pared by 7 bases and J by 4 bases, with 14 bases between. This CDR3 spans 14 amino acids. Germline V gene lookup returns CDR1 MDHEN and CDR2 SYDVKM.

The chain employs TRBV10-2 and TRBJ2-1, with 7 bases that match TRBD2. V trimming: 4 bases; J trimming: 3 bases; junction bases outside the gene matches: 9. The CDR3 totals 16 residues. Germline V gene sequence: CDR1 WSHSY, CDR2 SAAADI. The CDR3 spells CASSASLAEVYNEQFF. CDR3 sequence (DNA): TGCGCCAGCAGTGCCTCTCTAGCGGAGGTCTACAATGAGCAGTTCTTC.

The rearrangement links TRBV7-6 to TRBJ2-3; 16 bases match TRBD2. CDR3 length equals 21 residues. The V gene end was trimmed by 5 bases and the J gene end by 0 bases; junction bases not matched to a gene: 14. Germline CDR1 SGHVS, CDR2 FNYEAQ. In DNA form, the CDR3 reads TGTGCCAGCAGCGGGGGACTAGCGGGAGGGTCTTCTCTTTCTAGCACAGATACGCAGTATTTT. Translation gives CASSGGLAGGSSLSSTDTQYF. Full variable domain (missing parts from reference TRBV7-6 and TRBJ2-3): GAGVSQSPRYKVTKRGQDVALRCDPISGHVSLYWYRQALGQGPEFLTYFNYEAQQDKSGLPNDRFSAERPEGSISTLTIQRTEQRDSAMYRCASSGGLAGGSSLSSTDTQYFGPGTRLTVL.

CDR3 in DNA: TGTGCCTGGAGTCTGGGGCCTATGCACACGAATACGCAGTATTTT. Translating gives CAWSLGPMHTNTQYF. The V call is TRBV30, the J call TRBJ2-3; D may be TRBD1 (5 bases). CDR1 and CDR2 from the germline V gene are GTSNPN and SVGIG (reference sequence). V was cut by 2 bases and J by 7 bases, with 19 bases left in between. This CDR3 has 15 residues.

The rearrangement joins TRBV19 to TRBJ2-3, with 11 nucleotides matching TRBD2. The CDR3 runs 16 residues. With 5 bases clipped from V and 4 bases from J, the junction kept 8 bases outside the gene matches. Germline values: CDR1 LNHDA, CDR2 SQIVND (reference sequence). The CDR3 coding sequence is TGTGCCAGTAGTTGGCTAGCGGGAGGCCAGGCAGATACGCAGTATTTT. Amino acid sequence: CASSWLAGGQADTQYF.

V usage is TRBV7-9 and J usage is TRBJ2-7; D not certain. Trimming took off 5 bases at V and 0 bases at J, with 11 bases between the two ends. Germline CDR1 is SEHNR and CDR2 is FQNEAQ (reference sequence). The CDR3 is 14 amino acids. The CDR3 reads CASSPGGDSYEQYF. In DNA, the CDR3 is TGTGCCAGCAGCCCTGGTGGGGACTCCTACGAGCAGTACTTC.

The CDR3 DNA sequence: TGTGCCAGCAGTTTCTTACAGGGAAACACCATATATTTT. It yields the protein CASSFLQGNTIYF. The J gene is TRBJ1-3, the V gene TRBV6-5, with D hard to call. CDR1 and CDR2 (germline): MNHEY, SVGAGI. The CDR3 is made up of 13 amino acids. V lost 4 bases and J lost 4, with 8 bases in between.

This clone was seen once. The J gene is TRBJ1-2, the V gene TRBV27, with 7 bases fitting TRBD1. V was pared by 0 bases and J by 4 bases, with 2 bases of the junction left unmatched. Germline CDR1 and CDR2: MNHEY and SMNVEV (reference sequence). The length of the CDR3 is 14 residues. CDR3 protein: CASSLSGTAYGYTF. The CDR3 coding sequence is TGTGCCAGCAGTTTATCTGGGACAGCCTATGGCTACACCTTC.

The rearrangement joins TRBV11-2 to TRBJ2-1; a possible D gene is TRBD1 (6 bases). The germline V gene encodes CDR1 SGHAT and CDR2 FQNNGV. The CDR3 has 13 amino acids. V dropped 7 bases and J dropped 4 bases, with 11 bases sitting between them. The CDR3 protein is CASTLDSYNEQFF. The CDR3 coding sequence is TGTGCCAGCACCCTGGACAGTTACAATGAGCAGTTCTTC.